This TCR beta chain is drawn from a study of cytomegalovirus exposure and HLA in healthy donors. This PCR relied on a set of 60 Vbeta primers and 13 Jbeta primers. Assay used: immunoSEQ multiplex PCR; TCRdb lists only in-frame clones, some missing. The sample consists of 100,000 to 150,000 clones, around 8.5% of them appearing once. The sample holds a few counts of this clone. Material: PBMCs. The sequence was collected from a man in his forties in good health and CMV-seronegative.

The DNA of the CDR3 is TGTGCCAGCAGTTACTCGGCGGGGATGAACACTGAAGCTTTCTTT. Protein: CASSYSAGMNTEAFF. V usage is TRBV6-6 and J usage is TRBJ1-1; D unresolved. Trimming took 0 bases from V and 0 from J, leaving 8 bases between them. The germline CDR1 and CDR2 sequences are MNHNY and SVGAGI (reference sequence). The CDR3 runs to 15 residues.